One and the same sample provided the 32 T cell receptor beta chains below, sequenced in a study of blood T cell repertoires in COVID-19. TCRdb's table, derived via immunoSEQ multiplex PCR, lists solely in-frame clones and lacks some. The table lists around 430,000 clones, approximately 87% of them singletons. The sample comprised PBMCs or T cells enriched from blood (not recorded which). The receptor source for this set is a woman between 50 and 59 years old who had recovered from COVID-19.

The rearrangement uses TRBV5-1 and TRBJ2-7, with a possible D match to TRBD1 (5 bases). The CDR3 length is 13 residues. The germline V and J ends were trimmed by 0 bases and 7 bases, with 11 bases remaining between them. Germline values: CDR1 SGHRS, CDR2 YFSETQ. The CDR3, as DNA: TGCGCCAGCAGCTTGGGGGGCCAATTGGAGCAGTACTTC. It translates to CASSLGGQLEQYF.

This chain uses TRBV10-3 with TRBJ1-2; D is perhaps TRBD1 (5 bases). Germline V gene sequence: CDR1 ENHRY, CDR2 SYGVKD. Trimming left V 4 bases short and J 8 bases short, with 14 bases between. This CDR3 has 13 amino acids. CDR3 region: CAISVGQGGGYTF. CDR3 sequence (DNA): TGTGCCATCAGTGTCGGCCAGGGAGGGGGCTACACCTTC.

The chain recombines TRBV6-2 or TRBV6-3 with TRBJ1-2; D possibly corresponds to TRBD1 (5 bases). Deletions cut 5 bases from V and 4 bases from J, with 11 bases between. This CDR3 has 13 residues. Germline V CDR1 and CDR2: MNHEY, SVGEGT. CDR3 amino acids: CASSATEAYGYTF. CDR3 bases: TGTGCCAGCAGTGCGACAGAGGCCTATGGCTACACCTTC.

The chain is built from TRBV14 and TRBJ1-2; D call uncertain. The CDR3 totals 13 residues. In germline, CDR1 is SGHDN, CDR2 FVKESK. With 1 base removed from V and 3 bases from J, the gap between germline ends came to 6 bases. CDR3 DNA sequence: TGTGCCAGCAGCCAAGTGACACACTATGGCTACACCTTC. Translating it yields CASSQVTHYGYTF.

The chain employs TRBV6-1 and TRBJ1-1; tentatively, D is TRBD1 (5 bases). Germline CDR1 MNHNS, CDR2 SASEGT. V dropped 1 base and J dropped 11 bases, with 14 bases sitting between them. This CDR3 has 13 residues. The CDR3 coding sequence is TGTGCCAGCAGTGAAGGGGCAGGGAGGAATGCTTTCTTT. It specifies CASSEGAGRNAFF.

V is TRBV7-9 and J is TRBJ1-6, with D perhaps matching TRBD1 (5 bases). The CDR3 spans 15 residues. V lost 1 base, J lost 10 bases, and 14 bases lay in between. Germline V gene data show CDR1 as SEHNR and CDR2 as FQNEAQ (reference sequence). In nucleotides, the CDR3 is TGTGCCAGCAGCTTAGTGGGCAGGGTGAACTCACCCCTCCACTTT. Translated, it gives CASSLVGRVNSPLHF.

V usage is TRBV28 and J usage is TRBJ1-1; D possibly corresponds to TRBD1 (5 bases). Looked up from germline, CDR1 is MDHEN and CDR2 is SYDVKM. Trimming cost V 6 bases and J 1 base, with 15 bases left between them. The CDR3 is made up of 15 amino acids. The CDR3 coding sequence is TGTGCCAGCAGCCTTTCCCCCGGGGGGAACACTGAAGCTTTCTTT. Its protein is CASSLSPGGNTEAFF.

The chain uses TRBV5-1 and TRBJ1-6; 7 bases fit TRBD1. The germline V gene encodes CDR1 SGHRS and CDR2 YFSETQ. The CDR3 consists of 14 residues. J lost 8 bases, V lost 4 bases, and 6 bases had no gene match. The CDR3 sequence: CASSPGTVDSPLHF. The CDR3 DNA reads TGCGCCAGCAGCCCAGGGACAGTAGATTCACCCCTCCACTTT.

The V call is TRBV20-1, the J call TRBJ1-1; D ambiguous. Germline CDR1 and CDR2: DFQATT and SNEGSKA (reference sequence). V lost 7 bases and J 1 base, leaving 4 bases between the germline ends. This CDR3 is 10 amino acids long. CDR3 nucleotides: TGCAGTGTTCAGAACACTGAAGCTTTCTTT. This sequence encodes CSVQNTEAFF.

The chain combines TRBV28 with TRBJ2-1; TRBD2 matches at 8 bases. Looked up from germline, CDR1 is MDHEN and CDR2 is SYDVKM. V lost 7 bases, J lost 7 bases, and 6 bases stayed unmatched. CDR3 length: 13 residues. CDR3 DNA sequence: TGTGCCAGCATCCGCGGGGGGACGAATGAGCAGTTCTTC. It encodes CASIRGGTNEQFF.

V and J are TRBV9 and TRBJ2-7; D may be TRBD1 (6 bases). From germline, CDR1 is SGDLS and CDR2 YYNGEE. V gave up 3 bases and J gave up 8 bases, with 12 bases separating them. The CDR3 contains 12 residues. The CDR3 nucleotides read TGTGCCAGCAGCGCTTCAGGGGTTAAGCAGTACTTC. Translation: CASSASGVKQYF.

The chain has TRBV4-3 and TRBJ1-4; 10 bases match TRBD1. Trimming took 4 bases from V and 2 from J; bases not matched to a gene: 4. CDR3 length equals 16 residues. Germline V gives CDR1 LGHNA, CDR2 YSLEER. DNA for the CDR3: TGCGCCAGCAGCCTAGGACAGGGGGGCACTAATGAAAAACTGTTTTTT. It is translated as CASSLGQGGTNEKLFF.

V and J are TRBV28 and TRBJ2-2; 8 nucleotides line up with TRBD1. The V and J ends lost 5 bases and 0 bases, in that order; junction bases with no gene match: 11. In germline, CDR1 is MDHEN, CDR2 SYDVKM. The CDR3 is 18 amino acids. The CDR3 bases are TGTGCCAGCAGTCGGACCAGGGGGCGGCCTCCGAACACCGGGGAGCTGTTTTTT. It translates to CASSRTRGRPPNTGELFF.

The CDR3 reads CASSFRGKETQYF. The DNA of the CDR3 is TGCGCCAGCAGCTTCAGGGGGAAAGAGACCCAGTACTTC. The J gene is TRBJ2-5, the V gene TRBV5-1; TRBD1 matches 7 bases. V trimming: 2 bases; J trimming: 3 bases; junction bases outside the gene matches: 1. CDR1 SGHRS and CDR2 YFSETQ come from the germline V gene. There are 13 residues in the CDR3.

This clone was seen only once. V and J are TRBV6-2 or TRBV6-3 and TRBJ1-2; perhaps TRBD1 as D (5 bases). Deletions cut 5 bases from V and 8 bases from J, with 9 bases between. The CDR3 contains 11 residues. Germline loops: CDR1 MNHEY, CDR2 SVGEGT. DNA for the CDR3: TGTGCCAGCAGTCAGGGTCACGGCTACACCTTC. Amino acids: CASSQGHGYTF.

This clone showed up many times. The chain couples TRBV5-1 to TRBJ2-5; TRBD2 aligns across 7 bases. V dropped 1 base and J dropped 2; count of bases not matched to a gene: 8. The CDR3 is made up of 16 amino acids. In germline, CDR1 is SGHRS, CDR2 YFSETQ. CDR3 loop: CASSLRTSARQETQYF. CDR3 coding DNA: TGCGCCAGCAGCTTGAGAACTAGCGCCCGACAAGAGACCCAGTACTTC.

The chain employs TRBV5-1 and TRBJ1-4; D unclear. This CDR3 contains 15 residues. The ends were cut back, 0 bases at V and 8 bases at J, with 14 bases in the middle. CDR1 is SGHRS and CDR2 is YFSETQ in the germline V gene. The CDR3 bases are TGCGCCAGCAGCTTGGCTGTCGCTACCGGGGAAAAACTGTTTTTT. Its protein product is CASSLAVATGEKLFF. The full variable domain, with the rest looked up from reference TRBV5-1 and TRBJ1-4, is KAGVTQTPRYLIKTRGQQVTLSCSPISGHRSVSWYQQTPGQGLQFLFEYFSETQRNKGNFPGRFSGRQFSNSRSEMNVSTLELGDSALYLCASSLAVATGEKLFFGSGTQLSVL.

The chain has TRBV2 and TRBJ2-1; 11 positions agree with TRBD2. The CDR3 is 16 residues long. V shed 7 bases and J 4 bases; nucleotides not matched to a gene: 9. CDR1 and CDR2 (germline): SNHLY, FYNNEI. The DNA for the CDR3 is TGTGCCAGCACAACCGGACTAGCGGGTGCTTACAATGAGCAGTTCTTC. Protein product: CASTTGLAGAYNEQFF.

This CDR3 is CASSSGTPYEQYF. The CDR3 DNA sequence: TGTGCCAGCAGTTCCGGGACTCCCTACGAGCAGTACTTC. The V and J genes are TRBV28 and TRBJ2-7; D possibly corresponds to TRBD2 (6 bases). The length of the CDR3 is 13 residues. From germline, CDR1 is MDHEN and CDR2 SYDVKM. The ends were cut back, 4 bases at V and 2 bases at J, with 9 bases in the middle.

The gene calls are TRBV2 and TRBJ1-4, with D hard to call. The ends were cut back, 7 bases at V and 6 bases at J, with 24 bases in the middle. The CDR3 has 17 amino acids. The germline V gene has CDR1 SNHLY and CDR2 FYNNEI. CDR3 nucleotide sequence: TGTGCCAGCAACCCTGAGCGGGTCGTGGAGTTGTATGAAAAACTGTTTTTT. This encodes CASNPERVVELYEKLFF.

The V gene is TRBV5-6, the J gene TRBJ2-7; 9 positions agree with TRBD1. CDR3 size: 14 residues. Germline CDR1 is SGHDT and CDR2 is YYEEEE. V shed 4 bases, J shed 5 bases, and the junction held 7 bases outside the gene matches. CDR3 sequence reads: CASSHGTGYHEQYF. In DNA, the CDR3 is TGTGCCAGCAGCCATGGGACAGGGTACCACGAGCAGTACTTC.

The chain joins TRBV28 to TRBJ2-7, with 7 positions matching TRBD2. The CDR3 spans 13 residues. Trimming cost V 7 bases and J 0 bases; bases outside gene matches: 3. Germline V lookup: CDR1 MDHEN, CDR2 SYDVKM. CDR3 nucleotide sequence: TGTGCCAGCATGGCTAGCGGCTCCTACGAGCAGTACTTC. Translated, it gives CASMASGSYEQYF.

The sample holds one count of this clone. This chain links TRBV2 with TRBJ2-3; TRBD1 aligns across 11 bases. With 7 bases clipped from V and 4 bases from J, the junction kept 4 bases outside the gene matches. The CDR3 spans 14 residues. Germline lookup yields CDR1 SNHLY and CDR2 FYNNEI. In DNA, the CDR3 is TGTGCCAGCACGGGACAGGGGGTCTCAGATACGCAGTATTTT. This codes for CASTGQGVSDTQYF. Combining the CDR3 with reference TRBV2 and TRBJ2-3 gives the whole variable domain EPEVTQTPSHQVTQMGQEVILRCVPISNHLYFYWYRQILGQKVEFLVSFYNNEISEKSEIFDDQFSVERPDGSNFTLKIRSTKLEDSAMYFCASTGQGVSDTQYFGPGTRLTVL.

The chain employs TRBV5-1 and TRBJ2-5, with 10 bases matching TRBD2. Germline V gene lookup returns CDR1 SGHRS and CDR2 YFSETQ. CDR3 size: 15 residues. V shed 4 bases and J 1 base; nucleotides not matched to a gene: 4. As DNA, the CDR3 is TGCGCCAGCAGCACCTTAGCGGGGGGCCAAGAGACCCAGTACTTC. Amino acids: CASSTLAGGQETQYF.

The rearrangement links TRBV5-1 to TRBJ1-2, with D maybe TRBD1 (6 bases). This CDR3 comprises 14 residues. V lost 0 bases, J lost 5 bases, and 11 bases lay in between. The germline V gene has CDR1 SGHRS and CDR2 YFSETQ. The CDR3 nucleotides are TGCGCCAGCAGCTTGGGCGCAGGGACATATGGCTACACCTTC. Protein: CASSLGAGTYGYTF.

This chain uses TRBV27 with TRBJ2-7; D remains unclear. V shed 2 bases and J shed 3 bases, with 8 bases lying between them. This CDR3 is 13 amino acids long. Germline V CDR1 and CDR2: MNHEY, SMNVEV (reference sequence). CDR3 protein: CASSLTDNYEQYF. CDR3 in DNA: TGTGCCAGCAGTTTAACAGACAACTACGAGCAGTACTTC.

The CDR3 nucleotides read TGTGCCAGCAGTGGACAGGGGGCGCGGGAGACCCAGTACTTC. It yields the protein CASSGQGARETQYF. This chain links TRBV25-1 with TRBJ2-5; 10 nucleotides align to TRBD1. Per the germline V gene, CDR1 is MGHDK and CDR2 is SYGVNS. V trimming: 4 bases; J trimming: 5 bases; junction bases outside the gene matches: 4. This CDR3 region has 14 residues.

The genes are TRBV12-3 or TRBV12-4 and TRBJ1-1; possible D gene TRBD1, 5 bases. V lost 2 bases and J 8 bases, leaving 9 bases between the germline ends. The CDR3 extends over 12 amino acids. The CDR3 nucleotides read TGTGCCAGCAGTTTAAGGGGTCTGGAAGCTTTCTTT. Its translation is CASSLRGLEAFF.

V is TRBV5-1 and J is TRBJ2-2; D remains unclear. The CDR3 has 12 residues. Germline V gene sequence: CDR1 SGHRS, CDR2 YFSETQ. Trimming removed 5 bases from V and 7 bases from J, with 9 bases in between. CDR3 region: CASSVQDGELFF. In DNA, the CDR3 is TGCGCCAGCAGTGTTCAGGACGGGGAGCTGTTTTTT.

This chain links TRBV5-1 with TRBJ1-2, with 8 nucleotides matching TRBD1. The V segment lost 3 bases and the J segment 3 bases; nucleotides outside the gene matches: 16. The germline gives CDR1 SGHRS, CDR2 YFSETQ. CDR3 length: 18 residues. The CDR3 nucleotides are TGCGCCAGCAGCTCATTTACCGCTCAGGGGGCCCTCGACTATGGCTACACCTTC. It encodes CASSSFTAQGALDYGYTF.

The CDR3 sequence: CASSSGRQGTDTQYF. CDR3 nucleotide sequence: TGTGCCAGCAGCTCCGGAAGACAGGGGACAGATACGCAGTATTTT. V gene TRBV9 combines with J gene TRBJ2-3; 8 bases fit TRBD1. Germline CDR1 is SGDLS and CDR2 is YYNGEE. The length of the CDR3 is 15 residues. V was pared by 4 bases and J by 3 bases, with 7 bases of the junction left unmatched.

The CDR3 is CASSLPGTEAFF. CDR3 coding DNA: TGTGCCAGCAGCCTTCCAGGGACTGAAGCTTTCTTT. J is TRBJ1-1 and V is TRBV13, with D perhaps TRBD1 (5 bases). The CDR3 length is 12 residues. Germline V CDR1 and CDR2: PRHDT, FYEKMQ (reference sequence). Trimming took 5 bases from V and 5 from J, leaving 9 bases between them.